Following are 25 T cell receptor beta chains from one sample sequenced in a study of metastatic and nonmetastatic thyroid tumors. MiXCR reprocessed the PCR reads for TCRdb. The profile shows tens of thousands of clones, roughly a third of them singletons. Nobody among the patients had been given any treatment before thyroid surgery. Specimen: tumor tissue. The receptors stem from a female donor with papillary thyroid cancer or a benign thyroid nodule (not recorded which). Some clones in this sample may be carry-over from other donors' samples.

Relative to its sample, this clone is large. The gene calls are TRBV5-1 and TRBJ2-7; 9 positions match TRBD1. V shed 4 bases and J 0 bases; nucleotides not matched to a gene: 8. Germline values: CDR1 SGHRS, CDR2 YFSETQ. The CDR3 is 16 residues long. The CDR3, as DNA: TGCGCCAGCAGCCCCTACCGACAGGGGGTCTCCTACGAGCAGTACTTC. Translation gives CASSPYRQGVSYEQYF. Together with reference TRBV5-1 and TRBJ2-7, the CDR3 gives the full variable domain: KAGVTQTPRYLIKTRGQQVTLSCSPISGHRSVSWYQQTPGQGLQFLFEYFSETQRNKGNFPGRFSGRQFSNSRSEMNVSTLELGDSALYLCASSPYRQGVSYEQYFGPGTRLTVT.

This clone was detected only a few times. The chain joins TRBV15 to TRBJ2-5; D could derive from TRBD1 or TRBD2 (6 bases each). CDR3 length equals 13 residues. Trimming left V 3 bases short and J 6 bases short, with 11 bases between. Germline V gene lookup returns CDR1 LNHNV and CDR2 YYDKDF (reference sequence). The CDR3, as DNA: TGTGCCACCAGCAGCGTACGGGGGCAGACCCAGTACTTC. It yields the protein CATSSVRGQTQYF. Full variable domain (missing parts from reference TRBV15 and TRBJ2-5): DAMVIQNPRYQVTQFGKPVTLSCSQTLNHNVMYWYQQKSSQAPKLLFHYYDKDFNNEADTPDNFQSRRPNTSFCFLDIRSPGLGDTAMYLCATSSVRGQTQYFGPGTRLLVL.

The rearrangement joins TRBV6-5 to TRBJ2-7, with no clear D. The CDR3 runs to 14 residues. In germline, CDR1 is MNHEY, CDR2 SVGAGI. The germline V and J ends were trimmed by 4 bases and 4 bases, with 14 bases remaining between them. CDR3 sequence (DNA): TGTGCCAGCAGTTCTTACGACGGATTTTACGAGCAGTACTTC. This encodes CASSSYDGFYEQYF.

This clone has a handful of counts. A read error may account for a junction end that differs from germline. The V and J genes are TRBV10-2 and TRBJ2-2; 13 bases agree with TRBD2. The CDR3 length is 14 residues. Germline V gene data show CDR1 as WSHSY and CDR2 as SAAADI. CDR3 bases: TGTGCCGTCAAACTAGCGGGAGGGACCGGGGAGCTGTTTTTT. Its protein is CAVKLAGGTGELFF.

The V gene is TRBV12-3 or TRBV12-4, the J gene TRBJ2-5; 9 bases match TRBD2. Trimming took 2 bases from V and 5 from J; bases not matched to a gene: 6. CDR3 size: 15 residues. The CDR3 DNA reads TGTGCCAGCAGTTTAATGGCGGGAGGGGAGGAGACCCAGTACTTC. It is translated as CASSLMAGGEETQYF.

The genes are TRBV4-1 and TRBJ1-2, with D unclear. CDR3 length equals 13 residues. The V gene's germline CDR1 is MGHRA and CDR2 YSYEKL. With 0 bases removed from V and 1 base from J, the gap between germline ends came to 3 bases. CDR3 residues: CASSQEGNYGYTF. In DNA form, the CDR3 reads TGCGCCAGCAGCCAAGAGGGTAACTATGGCTACACCTTC.

This clone turned up a few times. The chain is built from TRBV12-3 or TRBV12-4 and TRBJ2-1; the D is unclear. V lost 0 bases to trimming and J lost 10 bases, with 7 bases between them. The CDR3 is made up of 12 amino acids. CDR3 nucleotides: TGTGCCAGCAGTTTAGCGCAAAGGGAGCAGTTCTTC. It encodes CASSLAQREQFF.

The rearrangement joins TRBV30 to TRBJ1-2; unclear D gene. Trimming removed 2 bases from V and 8 bases from J, with 18 bases in between. This CDR3 has 14 residues. CDR1 is GTSNPN and CDR2 is SVGIG in the germline V gene (reference sequence). CDR3 amino acids: CAWSRSPIRRGYTF. For the CDR3, the DNA is TGTGCCTGGAGTCGATCCCCCATTCGGAGAGGCTACACCTTC.

The rearrangement joins TRBV27 to TRBJ1-2, with 9 bases aligning to TRBD1. Germline V gene sequence: CDR1 MNHEY, CDR2 SMNVEV (reference sequence). V trimming: 7 bases; J trimming: 6 bases; junction bases outside the gene matches: 12. The CDR3 spans 15 residues. CDR3 bases: TGTGCCAGCACCACCCTCCTCGGGACAGGGCATGGCTACACCTTC. Encoded protein: CASTTLLGTGHGYTF.

This clone came up many times. This rearrangement joins TRBV6-2 or TRBV6-3 to TRBJ1-1; D is unresolved. This CDR3 region has 14 residues. CDR1 and CDR2 (germline): MNHEY, SVGEGT. The V end was cut by 5 bases, the J end by 2 bases, with 12 bases between. In DNA, the CDR3 is TGTGCCAGCAGTACCGCAGAACCTAACACTGAAGCTTTCTTT. As protein: CASSTAEPNTEAFF.

V gene TRBV19 combines with J gene TRBJ2-2; TRBD1 might be the D (5 bases). V dropped 3 bases and J dropped 4 bases, with 12 bases sitting between them. This CDR3 contains 15 residues. The germline CDR1 and CDR2 sequences are LNHDA and SQIVND (reference sequence). The CDR3 DNA reads as TGTGCCAGTAGTATCGCCCAGGGCCGCACCGGGGAGCTGTTTTTT. Its translation is CASSIAQGRTGELFF.

This clone was counted a few times. The V call is TRBV28, the J call TRBJ2-5, with D tentatively TRBD2 (6 bases). Trimming shortened V by 3 bases and J by 6 bases, and 11 bases separated the two germline ends. Germline assignment: CDR1 MDHEN and CDR2 SYDVKM. CDR3 length: 13 residues. The CDR3 spells CASSLEGIKTQYF. In DNA form, the CDR3 reads TGTGCCAGCAGTTTGGAGGGGATAAAGACCCAGTACTTC.

This clone was recorded only once. The genes are TRBV5-1 and TRBJ1-6; no reliable D call. CDR1 is SGHRS and CDR2 is YFSETQ in the germline V gene. V was shortened by 5 bases and J by 8 bases, with 8 bases between the two germline ends. The CDR3 extends over 12 amino acids. CDR3 bases: TGCGCCAGCAGGGTTGGGTATTCACCCCTCCACTTT. Protein product: CASRVGYSPLHF. Full variable domain (missing parts from reference TRBV5-1 and TRBJ1-6): KAGVTQTPRYLIKTRGQQVTLSCSPISGHRSVSWYQQTPGQGLQFLFEYFSETQRNKGNFPGRFSGRQFSNSRSEMNVSTLELGDSALYLCASRVGYSPLHFGNGTRLTVT.

The V call is TRBV5-6, the J call TRBJ2-5, with D perhaps matching TRBD1 or TRBD2 (5 bases each). Looked up from germline, CDR1 is SGHDT and CDR2 is YYEEEE. V shed 0 bases and J shed 2 bases, with 14 bases lying between them. The CDR3 spans 16 residues. CDR3 in amino acids: CASSLVGDRAQETQYF. Here the CDR3 DNA reads TGTGCCAGCAGCTTGGTGGGGGACCGGGCTCAAGAGACCCAGTACTTC.

A few counts support this clone. V usage is TRBV12-3 or TRBV12-4 and J usage is TRBJ1-6; the D is unclear. The CDR3 has 13 amino acids. Trimming stripped 7 bases from V and 8 bases from J, with 12 bases between. The CDR3 region has the DNA TGTGCCAGCAAATCTCCGACCCATTCACCCCTCCACTTT. Translation: CASKSPTHSPLHF.

This clone came up a few times. This sequence joins TRBV15 and TRBJ1-5; the D is unclear. Germline CDR1 reads LNHNV; CDR2 reads YYDKDF (reference sequence). CDR3 length: 13 residues. With 0 bases removed from V and 4 bases from J, the gap between germline ends came to 4 bases. The CDR3 DNA is TGTGCCACCAGCAGAGACTATAATCAGCCCCAGCATTTT. Amino acids: CATSRDYNQPQHF.

This clone was recorded a few times. The CDR3 spells CASSQSMGENQPQHF. The CDR3 nucleotides are TGTGCCAGCAGCCAGTCTATGGGGGAAAATCAGCCCCAGCATTTT. The V call is TRBV6-1, the J call TRBJ1-5; possible D gene TRBD1, 5 bases. This CDR3 spans 15 amino acids. The V and J ends lost 6 bases and 4 bases respectively, with 16 bases between them. CDR1 MNHNS and CDR2 SASEGT come from the germline V gene.

This clone was seen more than once but under ten times. The rearrangement uses TRBV28 and TRBJ2-2; the D gene could be TRBD1 or TRBD2 (6 bases each). CDR1 and CDR2 from the germline V gene are MDHEN and SYDVKM. V lost 6 bases, J lost 2 bases, and 13 bases lay in between. The CDR3 is 15 residues long. The CDR3 sequence is CASREGGQNTGELFF. The CDR3 region has the DNA TGTGCCAGCAGAGAGGGGGGCCAAAACACCGGGGAGCTGTTTTTT.

J is TRBJ2-3 and V is TRBV6-2 or TRBV6-3; D may match TRBD1 or TRBD2 (5 bases each). V shed 6 bases and J shed 3 bases, with 19 bases lying between them. The length of the CDR3 is 16 residues. Per the germline V gene, CDR1 is MNHEY and CDR2 is SVGEGT. CDR3 DNA sequence: TGTGCCAGCAGCCGACCCGGGACCTGGGGGACAGATACGCAGTATTTT. Encoded protein: CASSRPGTWGTDTQYF.

This clone is large. V usage is TRBV19 and J usage is TRBJ2-2; D is unresolved. The CDR3 is 11 residues long. V was trimmed by 3 bases and J by 9 bases, leaving 5 bases between them. Germline loops: CDR1 LNHDA, CDR2 SQIVND (reference sequence). In nucleotides, the CDR3 is TGTGCCAGTAGTATGAAGTGGGAGCTGTTTTTT. It encodes CASSMKWELFF.

This chain joins TRBV12-3 or TRBV12-4 and TRBJ1-6; D perhaps matches TRBD1 (6 bases). This CDR3 region has 14 residues. Trimming removed 6 bases from V and 6 bases from J, with 12 bases in between. CDR3 sequence reads: CASSPGRGNSPLHF. CDR3 bases: TGTGCCAGCAGCCCGGGCAGGGGTAATTCACCCCTCCACTTT.

The chain carries TRBV6-1 and TRBJ1-2, with D possibly TRBD1 on 6 matching bases. The CDR3 totals 11 residues. Per the germline V gene, CDR1 is MNHNS and CDR2 is SASEGT. V shed 6 bases and J shed 8 bases, with 10 bases lying between them. The CDR3 DNA reads TGTGCCAGCAGGGGGGGGCGAGGCTACACCTTC. This gives the protein CASRGGRGYTF.

Only a few counts were recorded for this clone. The chain employs TRBV6-1 and TRBJ1-2; a weak D match, TRBD1 (5 bases). Looked up from germline, CDR1 is MNHNS and CDR2 is SASEGT. This CDR3 spans 12 amino acids. V was pared by 6 bases and J by 4 bases, with 9 bases between. CDR3 DNA sequence: TGTGCCAGCAGCCCGGGACGCTATGGCTACACCTTC. As protein: CASSPGRYGYTF.

This chain links TRBV5-1 with TRBJ2-1; 9 bases are a match to TRBD1. V was pared by 3 bases and J by 8 bases, with 9 bases of the junction left unmatched. The germline V gene encodes CDR1 SGHRS and CDR2 YFSETQ. The CDR3 sequence is 15 residues long. The CDR3 sequence: CASSSTGGFFDEQFF. CDR3 nucleotides: TGCGCCAGCAGCTCGACAGGGGGGTTTTTCGATGAGCAGTTCTTC.

This clone was seen a few times. This chain links TRBV6-1 with TRBJ2-6, with D maybe TRBD1 (6 bases). Trimming stripped 3 bases from V and 4 bases from J, with 13 bases between. There are 16 residues in the CDR3. Germline lookup yields CDR1 MNHNS and CDR2 SASEGT. The chain's CDR3 is CASSESQGTGANVLTF. CDR3 sequence (DNA): TGTGCCAGCAGTGAGTCACAGGGAACGGGGGCCAACGTCCTGACTTTC.